This TCR beta chain was identified during a study of cytomegalovirus exposure and HLA in healthy donors. Study-wide points: In a later analysis, common viral pathogens appeared linked to several of the most significant clusters. Segments of the TCR beta V type were, in most cases, productive about 87% or about 30% of the time in an earlier analysis.

The PCR used 60 Vbeta and 13 Jbeta primers. The table came from immunoSEQ multiplex PCR; TCRdb's copy has only in-frame clones and leaves some out. Of about 230,000 clones listed, 77% were seen once; the top ten hold about 2.5%. This clone was seen a single time. No antigen is known for it. This clonotype was sampled from a woman aged 55-69 years in good health and CMV-seropositive. Sequenced material: PBMCs.

CDR3 protein: CASSSRRVLTDTQYF. The CDR3 DNA reads as TGTGCCAGCAGCTCGAGGCGGGTGCTCACAGATACGCAGTATTTT. The chain recombines TRBV7-2 with TRBJ2-3; D perhaps matches TRBD2 (5 bases). Deletions cut 4 bases from V and 2 bases from J, with 13 bases between. The CDR3 consists of 15 residues. The germline V gene has CDR1 SGHTA and CDR2 FQGNSA.